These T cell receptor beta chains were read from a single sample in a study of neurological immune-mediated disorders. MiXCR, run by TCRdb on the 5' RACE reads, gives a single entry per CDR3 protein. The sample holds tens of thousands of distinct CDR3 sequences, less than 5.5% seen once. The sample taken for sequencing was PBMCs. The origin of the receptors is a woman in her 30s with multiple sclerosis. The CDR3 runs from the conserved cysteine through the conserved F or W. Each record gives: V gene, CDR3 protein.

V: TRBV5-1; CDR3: CASSFSGHPYNEQFF
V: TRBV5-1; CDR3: CASSFSGGGTGEQFF
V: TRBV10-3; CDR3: CAIKGTNQGSPLHF
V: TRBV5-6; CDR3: CASRRSDKLSYEQYF
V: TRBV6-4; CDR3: CASSGPTGSGGNEQFF
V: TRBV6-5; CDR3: CASSSGQEVGTQYF
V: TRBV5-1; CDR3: CASSRFGGDNNEQFF
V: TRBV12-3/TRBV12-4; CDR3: CASSEGSLRDNEQFF
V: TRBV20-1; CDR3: CSAVRDRENEKLFF
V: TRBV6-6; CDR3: CASKQGLAGVGNTGELFF
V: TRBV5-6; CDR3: CASSLPDRLGYGYTF
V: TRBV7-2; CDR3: CASSRLPGQEETQYF
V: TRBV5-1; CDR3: CASRVRDRRGGPSPF
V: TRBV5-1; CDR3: CASSEEGNSPLHF
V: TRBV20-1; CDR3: CSARKQLLYNEQFF
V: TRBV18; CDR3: CASSPRGRRETQYF
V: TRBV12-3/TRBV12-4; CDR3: CASSLGRGEQFF
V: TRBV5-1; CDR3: CASSLGGQDEQFF
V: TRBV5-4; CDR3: CASIMPGSDTQYF
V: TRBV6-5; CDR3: CASSYSDSYQPQHF
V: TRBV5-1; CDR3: CASSLGLNQPQHF
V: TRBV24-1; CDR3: CATSDASDPSYEQYF
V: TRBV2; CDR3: CASTLDRGKGGTDTQYF
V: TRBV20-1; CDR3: CSARAEETQYF